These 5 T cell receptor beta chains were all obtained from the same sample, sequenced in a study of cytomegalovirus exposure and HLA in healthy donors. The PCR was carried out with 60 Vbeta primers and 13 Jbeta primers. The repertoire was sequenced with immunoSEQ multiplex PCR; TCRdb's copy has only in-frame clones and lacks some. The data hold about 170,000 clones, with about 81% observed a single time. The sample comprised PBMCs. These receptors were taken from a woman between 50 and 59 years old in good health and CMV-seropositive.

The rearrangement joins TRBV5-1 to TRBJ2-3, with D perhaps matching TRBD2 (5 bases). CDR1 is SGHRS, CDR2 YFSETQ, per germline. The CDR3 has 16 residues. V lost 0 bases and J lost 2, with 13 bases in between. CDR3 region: CASSLVASRLTDTQYF. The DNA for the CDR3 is TGCGCCAGCAGCTTGGTTGCTAGCCGACTCACAGATACGCAGTATTTT.

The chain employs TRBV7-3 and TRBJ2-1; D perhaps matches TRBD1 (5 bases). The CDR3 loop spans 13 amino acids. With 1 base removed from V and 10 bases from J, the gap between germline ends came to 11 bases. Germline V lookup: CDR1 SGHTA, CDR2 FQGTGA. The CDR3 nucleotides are TGTGCCAGCAGCTTAAACCAGGGTGGGGAGCAGTTCTTC. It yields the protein CASSLNQGGEQFF.

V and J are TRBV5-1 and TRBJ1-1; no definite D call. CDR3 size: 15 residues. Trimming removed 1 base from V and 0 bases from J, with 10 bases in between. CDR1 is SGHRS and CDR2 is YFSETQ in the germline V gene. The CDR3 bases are TGCGCCAGCAGCTTGAAGGGAGACTTGAACACTGAAGCTTTCTTT. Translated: CASSLKGDLNTEAFF.

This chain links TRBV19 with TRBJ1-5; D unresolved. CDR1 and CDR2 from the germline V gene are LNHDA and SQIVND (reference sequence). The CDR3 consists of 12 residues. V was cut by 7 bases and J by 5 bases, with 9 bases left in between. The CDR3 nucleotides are TGTGCCAGTAATAAACAAGATCAGCCCCAGCATTTT. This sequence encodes CASNKQDQPQHF.

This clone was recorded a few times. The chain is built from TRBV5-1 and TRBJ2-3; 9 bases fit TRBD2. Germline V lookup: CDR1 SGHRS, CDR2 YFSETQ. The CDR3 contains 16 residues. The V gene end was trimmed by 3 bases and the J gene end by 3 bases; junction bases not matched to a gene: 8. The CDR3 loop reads CASSSTLAGNTDTQYF. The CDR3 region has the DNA TGCGCCAGCAGCTCGACTCTAGCGGGGAATACAGATACGCAGTATTTT. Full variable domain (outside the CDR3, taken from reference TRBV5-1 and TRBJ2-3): KAGVTQTPRYLIKTRGQQVTLSCSPISGHRSVSWYQQTPGQGLQFLFEYFSETQRNKGNFPGRFSGRQFSNSRSEMNVSTLELGDSALYLCASSSTLAGNTDTQYFGPGTRLTVL.